This T cell receptor (beta chain) was captured in a study of T cell changes during pregnancy in multiple sclerosis. Produced via immunoSEQ multiplex PCR; TCRdb's table is partial and in-frame only. Among roughly 89,000 clones listed, about 93% were seen once. Between the trimmed V and J ends, which lost 4 bases and 5 bases, there was a span of 14 bases. The CDR3 has 15 amino acids. Germline assignment: CDR1 SNHLY and CDR2 FYNNEI. The chain carries TRBV2 and TRBJ1-4; D remains unclear. The sequence was collected from a female donor in good health, enrolled as a control in a pregnancy study. Sequenced here: peripheral blood, sampled after pregnancy. The CDR3 protein is CASSGLSGSNEKLFF. The CDR3 DNA reads TGTGCCAGCAGTGGTCTTTCGGGTTCGAATGAAAAACTGTTTTTT.